This T cell receptor (beta chain) came from a study of cytomegalovirus exposure and HLA in healthy donors. About this clone: Its antigen is not known.

PCR involved 60 Vbeta and 13 Jbeta primers. Libraries were prepared by immunoSEQ multiplex PCR; TCRdb keeps only in-frame clonotypes and omits some of them. This table has approximately 170,000 clones, 85% appearing once. Study results and caveats: It was taken for granted in presence/absence analyses that sequencing depth across donors was roughly uniform. Reported findings show TCR beta sequences accurately forecast HLA-A and HLA-B alleles in most subjects.

The CDR3 contains 15 residues. Germline loops: CDR1 SEHNR, CDR2 FQNEAQ (reference sequence). Trimming removed 5 bases from V and 0 bases from J; junction bases left unmatched: 4. The TCR originated in a man younger than 45 in good health and CMV-seropositive. V is TRBV7-9 and J is TRBJ1-5; 7 bases align to TRBD1. Input material: PBMCs. The CDR3 sequence: CASSAGQFSNQPQHF. The CDR3 DNA reads TGTGCCAGCAGCGCGGGACAGTTTAGCAATCAGCCCCAGCATTTT.